This TCR beta chain was identified during a study of cytomegalovirus exposure and HLA in healthy donors. The study ran its PCR with 60 Vbeta and 13 Jbeta primers. Method: immunoSEQ multiplex PCR; TCRdb's copy keeps in-frame clones and lacks some. This table holds roughly 78,000 clones. The source material was PBMCs. This TCR came from a man in his forties in good health and CMV-seronegative.

This CDR3 reads CAWSAGTSGSKGTQYF. For the CDR3, the DNA is TGTGCCTGGAGTGCCGGAACTAGCGGGTCGAAGGGTACGCAGTATTTT. The J gene is TRBJ2-3, the V gene TRBV30; 9 nucleotides match TRBD2. CDR1 and CDR2 from the germline V gene are GTSNPN and SVGIG (reference sequence). V shed 1 base, J shed 8 bases, and the junction held 13 bases outside the gene matches. The CDR3 covers 16 residues.